This T cell receptor (beta chain) was observed in a study of brain T cells in children with intractable seizures (dated by TCRdb to about 2021). About the full investigation: Resected brain tissue from about 50 pediatric epilepsy surgery cases was first screened for immune gene transcripts using a NanoString immunology panel. Eight of the 12 selected surgery cases also had pre-surgery blood sequenced, which left four cases with brain tissue only. What the authors observed across the whole study: Because pre- and post-surgery blood were sequenced to different depths, clones absent from the pre-surgery sample may reflect undersampling. Viral specificity was inferred only from CDR3 sequence similarity, and patients' HCMV serostatus was unknown.

Cut back by 0 bases and 3 bases, the V and J ends lie 11 bases apart. CDR1 and CDR2 were assigned from the germline V gene as SNHLY and FYNNEI. The CDR3 starts with the cysteine, ends with the phenylalanine, and has 15 residues. The read is trimmed to its CDR3 DNA, 45 bases read in frame from base 1. The immunoSEQ assay was applied to genomic DNA to generate the TCR beta chain sequences. The study's processing was this. CDR3 sequences that did not begin with the conserved framework cysteine at position 104 were removed by hand. Clonality was calculated as one minus the normalized Shannon's Diversity Index, with values ranging from 0 (maximal diversity) to 1 (oligoclonal). Chi-squared comparison-of-proportions tests assessed whether the same CDR3 differed in frequency between samples, such as brain versus blood. Public clonotypes were identified through searches of immuneACCESS, and similarity to known antiviral clonotypes was evaluated with the VDJdb browser. TCRdb's version of the immuneACCESS table is confined to in-frame rearrangements and falls short of the full clone set. An unresolved V gene accounts for under half of the shortfall where checked; the remainder is of unknown origin. D and trimming come from the DNA, and the V and J calls and clone size come from that table. The sample data list about 340,000 clones, and over 90% of these were observed just once. Jointly, the top ten make up 4.5% to 7% of the sample.

The sample's time point label, in plain terms: blood from clinic visit 5 months post-surgery; TSC patient then seizure free. Surgery cases with the highest brain T cell transcript signatures were selected for TCR beta chain sequencing of brain tissue and, where available, blood. Before surgery, the patients had been given at least one anti-epileptic drug. TCR-sequenced patients were children with drug-resistant epilepsy due to tuberous sclerosis complex, focal cortical dysplasia, Rasmussen encephalitis or hemimegalencephaly. The Monarch genomic DNA purification kit was used to extract bulk genomic DNA from unsorted brain tissue and whole blood. This clone was seen a few times. Its target antigen remains unknown. No base qualities exist here, and no much larger clone lies one base off it.

The rearranged chain carries TRBV2 and TRBJ2-5, with TRBD1 perhaps the D gene, on 5 matching bases. This receptor was identified in a boy younger than two with tuberous sclerosis and intractable seizures. Sequencing was performed on peripheral blood, taken 4 to 6 months after surgery. The sequence in DNA is TGTGCCAGCAGTGAAGCGTGGGCAGGGAAAGAGACCCAGTACTTC. Translated, this is CASSEAWAGKETQYF.